This T cell receptor (beta chain) was found in a study of cytomegalovirus exposure and HLA in healthy donors. Study-wide results and limits: The study designated 150 to 200 TCR beta chains cytomegalovirus-associated. With later analysis, a missense DCLRE1C variant became linked to TCR beta V- and J-gene trimming.

The junction had 3 bases not matched to a gene; V was cut back by 1 base and J by 4 bases. Germline assignment: CDR1 SQVTM and CDR2 ANQGSEA. This CDR3 contains 13 residues. This clone was seen more than once but under ten times. What it binds is unknown. 13 Jbeta primers and 60 Vbeta primers were used for the PCR. The table came from immunoSEQ multiplex PCR; TCRdb's copy has only in-frame clones and leaves some out. Altogether under 100,000 clones are present, around 80% being singletons, with the ten largest covering roughly 12%. Each of the donors was a healthy bone marrow donor. Sequences were obtained from PBMCs. The source is a human donor in good health. The chain employs TRBV29-1 and TRBJ1-2, with 7 bases lining up with TRBD1. CDR3 sequence: CSVEATGSYGYTF. The CDR3 region has the DNA TGCAGCGTTGAAGCGACAGGGAGCTATGGCTACACCTTC.